This TCR beta chain stems from a study of shared clonotypes between healthy human individuals (dated by TCRdb to about 2020). Regarding the complete study: The cohort included three men and a couple of women between 18 and 49 years of age. For each donor, CD4 naive and CD4 memory were each given three plates, CD8 naive was given two plates, and CD8 memory was given one plate. To estimate repertoire size and how much clonotype sharing occurs between individuals, the study deeply sequenced the blood TCR repertoires of five or six healthy adults. To increase sequencing depth and limit assay-specific biases, TCR repertoire library preparation and sequencing were carried out by different laboratories using diverse techniques. Between about 0.8 and 9 billion PBMCs per donor were obtained by leukapheresis. Results the study describes overall, beyond this receptor: Compared with non-shared clonotypes, the clonotypes found in all four sorted-subset donors had higher generation probabilities. Approximately 4.8% of naive CD4, around 3.6% of naive CD8, about 2.5% of memory CD4, and around 0.4% of memory CD8 clonotypes were shared across several donors. Pairwise subsampling led to the expectation that sequencing depth would affect the degree of clonotype sharing among donors. Sampling was limited to blood, and TCR repertoires in tissue likely differ from TCR repertoires in blood. Naive subsets generally had larger estimated clonotype richness than memory subsets. Because the study included only a small number of donors, the genetic and exposure-history diversity represented was limited. Even with the large sequencing depth, rarefaction of the sorted-subset datasets indicated that sequencing was incomplete.

CD8 naive samples were CD45RO-negative cells positively selected for CCR7, giving a CD45RA+CCR7+ population that excluded TemRA cells. The donors were healthy, HIV-negative adults with no recently reported acute infections or vaccinations. Only Caucasian adults living in Nashville, Tennessee, USA were represented among the donors. After blood collection by leukapheresis, PBMCs were isolated using Ficoll-Histopaque density gradient centrifugation and then cryopreserved in the vapor phase of liquid nitrogen. Analytical flow cytometry was used to check the purity and quantity of each magnetically sorted T cell population. From each sorted fraction, genomic DNA was isolated and quantified by UV absorbance on a Nanodrop 2000c. The CDR3 holds 16 amino acids from the cysteine to the phenylalanine. Just CDR3 DNA is preserved here, 48 bases in frame from base 1. Here V drops 0 bases and J drops 7 bases, and the junction holds 12 bases not matched to any gene. As encoded in the germline V gene, CDR1 is LGHNT while CDR2 is FRNRAP.

In the case of this clone: This receptor's antigen is unknown. No base-level quality is on record; no much larger clone is a single base apart.

TCR CDR3 regions were amplified from genomic DNA by multiplex PCR using the deep immunoSEQ assay. For each cell subset, the extracted genomic DNA was distributed evenly across all wells of several immunoSEQ 96-well plates, and each plate served as one replicate. For sorted subsets, approximately 200 ng of genomic DNA, equivalent to roughly 33,000 T cell genomes, went into each replicate PCR. Purified libraries were quantified with a Qubit 3.0 fluorometer, sized on a Bioanalyzer 2100, and re-quantified with the KAPA Library Quantification kit. Every immunoSEQ 96-well plate was sequenced on a dedicated single-read 150-cycle Illumina NextSeq 550 flow cell. Concerning the study's data processing: The immunoSEQ output contained only junctional sequences without quality scores, so filtering could not match that applied to full-length reads. To assign V/J genes and CDR3, sequences were annotated against IMGT germline references using PyIR, a Python wrapper for IgBLAST v1.9. Reads were removed for weak V/J assignments (E-value above 1e-6), missing CDR3, stop codons, out-of-frame junctions, or ambiguous translated residues. V3J clonotypes were defined as sequences sharing the same inferred V gene, J gene, and CDR3 amino acid sequence. To compute the percentage overlap between repertoires, the number of shared unique clonotypes was divided by the size of the smaller repertoire. Repertoire richness was assessed with RTK rarefaction, the Chao1 estimator, and Recon v2.1 estimates of unobserved clonotypes. OLGA was used to compute generation probabilities for all TCRbeta clonotypes that the gDNA method yielded from a handful of donors. What TCRdb holds here is the immuneACCESS table cut down to in-frame rearrangements. Part of the clones is not present; checked against another copy, under half of the missing clones reflect an unresolved V gene, and the others are unexplained. The V and J calls and the clone size are those of that table, but D and trimming were determined from the DNA. A total of about 1,900,000 clones appear in this sample, approximately 95% of them only once. Approximately 1% of the sample is taken by the ten largest.

The receptor comes from a man younger than 35 in good health. The V and J segments used are TRBV12-5 and TRBJ2-7; 7 bases in the middle match TRBD2. The sample consisted of naive CD8+ T cells sorted from blood. The intended sense of this specimen's cell subset or site label: CD45RA+CCR7+. The CDR3 reads as follows: CASGLVATLAGDEQYF. The DNA is TGTGCTAGTGGTTTGGTAGCGACCTTGGCGGGGGATGAGCAGTACTTC.